A single T cell receptor beta chain is shown here with its context. The target of this receptor is not known. Per-base qualities were not stored, and no clone one base away is much larger. This sample was taken from a study of blood T cell repertoires in COVID-19 (dated by TCRdb to 2018 to 2020). Study-level background: Samples from collaborators originated in the United States, Italy and Spain and spanned both the acute and convalescent phases of COVID-19. The prospective study material was composed of cDNA or gDNA derived from T cells, B-cell-depleted T cells, or PBMCs. The dataset comprised deeply sampled blood TCRbeta repertoires from subjects exposed to, actively infected with, or recovered from COVID-19. The repertoires were released in a freely available public database intended as a resource for research on the immune response to SARS-CoV-2. The samples were drawn from the first 160 participants of the ongoing ImmuneRACE study and from 1,254 subjects provided by 6 global collaborators. The sample metadata nearly always contained a de-identified subject ID, COVID-19 status, age in years and sex. HLA class I and class II types, where available, came from metadata supplied by the sample provider rather than from assay-based typing. The research as a whole found: The amount of clinical and demographic metadata varied by source and participant and was provided uncurated.

TCRbeta CDR3 regions were amplified from genomic DNA by means of the immunoSEQ Assay, a bias-controlled multiplex PCR. Per the original workflow: The number of nucleated cells in each sample was estimated from the amplification of reference gene primers within the assay. To quantify the absolute abundance of each unique TCRbeta CDR3 rearrangement, sequence reads were collapsed and filtered. For each sample, productive Simpson clonality was calculated by taking the square root of Simpson's diversity index across productive rearrangements. This immuneACCESS table, as held by TCRdb, lists in-frame sequences with V and J called but not all clones. Of the missing ones, under half trace to an unresolved V gene in checked studies; the others have no known cause. D and trimming were read from the DNA, whereas the V and J calls and clone size are those reported in that table. The sample contains 470,000 or so clones, more than 85% of them found a single time. Of the sample, over 4% is held by the ten largest clones.

The collaborating institutions used their own protocols to collect whole blood in K2EDTA tubes. For TCRbeta analysis, collaborators shipped samples in one of three forms: frozen whole blood, isolated PBMCs, or DNA extracted from either of those sample types. CDR1 and CDR2, per the germline V gene, are SQVTM and ANQGSEA. V lost 6 bases and J lost 6 bases; the stretch between them is 26 bases long. The CDR3 goes from the cysteine to the phenylalanine over 16 residues. Kept here is only the CDR3 DNA, which spans 48 bases and is read in frame from base 1. The rearrangement combines TRBV29-1 with TRBJ2-5, with TRBD2 perhaps the D gene, on 6 matching bases. This receptor was identified in a woman in her thirties with acute or convalescent COVID-19. Input material: peripheral blood. The CDR3 corresponds to CSVTPSGIHSGQTQYF. The base sequence is TGCAGCGTAACCCCATCCGGGATCCATAGCGGCCAGACCCAGTACTTC.